This T cell receptor beta chain appears in the sequencing data of a study of OX40 agonist ivuxolimab in advanced cancers. About the research overall: The diagnoses of dose-escalation patients were hepatocellular carcinoma, melanoma, renal cell or head and neck cancer. General study results and limits: On average, CD8+ T cells showed a greater number of expanded clones than CD4+.

Repertoires were generated with immunoSEQ multiplex PCR, while TCRdb's copy carries only in-frame clones and drops some. Counted here are around 63,000 clones, more than 80% occurring once; the ten biggest clones make up approximately 10%. With baseline, cycle 4 day 1, and cycle 7 day 1 as timepoints, blood was sampled. About this clone itself: What it binds is unknown.

CDR3 length: 14 residues. CDR1 and CDR2 from the germline V gene are LGHNA and YNFKEQ. V was cut by 0 bases and J by 7 bases, with 9 bases left in between. The sequence derives from an adult with an advanced solid tumor such as melanoma, head and neck, liver or kidney cancer. This specimen consisted of CD4+ or CD8+ T cells sorted from blood, obtained in a trial of the OX40 agonist ivuxolimab. The chain uses TRBV4-2 and TRBJ2-2; no clear D gene. DNA of the CDR3: TGTGCCAGCAGCCAAGATCCCTCTAGCGGGGAGCTGTTTTTT. This encodes CASSQDPSSGELFF.